This is a list of T cell receptor beta chains from one sample in a study of lymphopenia after photon versus proton radiotherapy. TCRdb keeps only in-frame clones here, not all; method: immunoSEQ multiplex PCR. This table has about 40,000 clones, roughly 86% appearing once. Specimen: peripheral blood, collected from a patient treated with proton-based radiotherapy. The receptors come from a woman in her sixties or seventies with pancreatic cancer. Some clones in this sample may be carry-over from other donors' samples. CDR3s include the opening cysteine and the closing phenylalanine or tryptophan. D genes are given only for firm matches. The size of a clone is reported for some rows only, either as once, few or many, or as a class for expanded clones.

clone size,D gene,V gene,J gene,CDR3 DNA,CDR3 protein
once,TRBD2,TRBV11-2,TRBJ2-7,TGTGCCAGCAGCCAACTAGCGGGAGTCGAGCAGTACTTC,CASSQLAGVEQYF
-,-,TRBV2,TRBJ2-7,TGTGCCAGCAGTCCTAGTCGACAGACCTACGAGCAGTACTTC,CASSPSRQTYEQYF
-,TRBD2,TRBV4-1,TRBJ2-1,TGCGCCAGCAGCCAAGAAGCTTCGCGGGAGGTAAATGAGCAGTTCTTC,CASSQEASREVNEQFF
once,-,TRBV18,TRBJ2-3,TGTGCCAGCTCACCGGCAAGCACAGATACGCAGTATTTT,CASSPASTDTQYF
-,-,TRBV15,TRBJ1-1,TGTGCCACCAGCAGAGGCGACAGTACCGGAACTGAAGCTTTCTTT,CATSRGDSTGTEAFF
-,TRBD2,TRBV5-6,TRBJ2-1,TGTGCCAGCAGCTTGGATCTGCTAGCGGCCTCTAGCTCCTACAATGAGCAGTTCTTC,CASSLDLLAASSSYNEQFF
-,-,TRBV7-9,TRBJ1-6,TGTGCCAGCAGCTTAGGTCGCAGTCCCTATAATTCACCCCTCCACTTT,CASSLGRSPYNSPLHF
-,-,TRBV7-2,TRBJ2-2,TGTGCCAGCAGCTTAGACGGGACCAACACCGGGGAGCTGTTTTTT,CASSLDGTNTGELFF
-,-,TRBV7-2,TRBJ1-3,TGTGCCAGCAGCTTAGGTCCAGGGAACACTGGAAACACCATATATTTT,CASSLGPGNTGNTIYF
-,TRBD2,TRBV7-3,TRBJ2-1,TGTGCCAGCAGCTTATTCGCGGGAGGCACCTACAATGAGCAGTTCTTC,CASSLFAGGTYNEQFF
-,-,TRBV27,TRBJ2-1,TGTGCCAGCAGTTTAACGGGAGAGGAATACAATGAGCAGTTCTTC,CASSLTGEEYNEQFF
-,TRBD1,TRBV10-3,TRBJ2-7,TGTGCCATCAGTGCCACCGGGACAGGGGGTTCCTACGAGCAGTACTTC,CAISATGTGGSYEQYF
-,-,TRBV18,TRBJ2-2,TGTGCCAGCTCACCCGACATGCAGAACACCGGGGAGCTGTTTTTT,CASSPDMQNTGELFF
-,TRBD1,TRBV2,TRBJ2-5,TGTGCCAGCAAGAGGGGACAGACTCAAGAGACCCAGTACTTC,CASKRGQTQETQYF
once,TRBD2,TRBV27,TRBJ2-1,TGTGCCAGCAGTTCCCTAGCGGGGTCCTACAATGAGCAGTTCTTC,CASSSLAGSYNEQFF
-,-,TRBV4-1,TRBJ2-7,TGCGCCAGCAGCCAAGATGTGGGAGGCGGGAACGAGCAGTACTTC,CASSQDVGGGNEQYF
-,TRBD1,TRBV29-1,TRBJ2-6,TGCAGCGTTGAGGGCCGCGACAGGGCATCCGGGGCCAACGTCCTGACTTTC,CSVEGRDRASGANVLTF
-,-,TRBV30,TRBJ1-6,TGTGCCTGGAGGGGCGCCTCGAGATCACCCCTCCACTTT,CAWRGASRSPLHF
-,-,TRBV5-6,TRBJ2-7,TGTGCCAGCAGCTTAGGGACGATCGCCTACGAGCAGTACTTC,CASSLGTIAYEQYF
-,TRBD1,TRBV6-5,TRBJ1-1,TGTGCCAGCAGTTACGGACAGGGGGGGATCGACACTGAAGCTTTCTTT,CASSYGQGGIDTEAFF
-,TRBD2,TRBV28,TRBJ2-1,TGTGCCAGCAGTAGGCCCACTAGCGGGAGAAACAATGAGCAGTTCTTC,CASSRPTSGRNNEQFF
-,-,TRBV6-1,TRBJ1-6,TGTGCCAGCCGGAGCCCGAGCTCCTATAATTCACCCCTCCACTTT,CASRSPSSYNSPLHF
-,TRBD1,TRBV7-8,TRBJ1-1,TGTGCCAGCAGCAGCCGGGACAGAAACACTGAAGCTTTCTTT,CASSSRDRNTEAFF
-,-,TRBV11-2,TRBJ1-5,TGTGCCAGCAGCTTAGATGGGGCCTATCAGCCCCAGCATTTT,CASSLDGAYQPQHF
-,TRBD1,TRBV4-1,TRBJ2-1,TGCGCCAGCAGCCTAGGACAGGGGACCAATGAGCAGTTCTTC,CASSLGQGTNEQFF
few,-,TRBV7-9,TRBJ1-2,TGTGCCAGCAGCGGATCAGGGGAATCTGGCTACACCTTC,CASSGSGESGYTF
-,-,TRBV4-1,TRBJ1-5,TGCGCCAGCAGCCAAGGCCCTCCAGGGGGCAATCAGCCCCAGCATTTT,CASSQGPPGGNQPQHF
few,-,TRBV28,TRBJ1-1,TGTGCCAGCAGTTTATGGCTTGGAGTTGAATTCCGGGAGAACACTGAAGCTTTCTTT,CASSLWLGVEFRENTEAFF
-,TRBD1,TRBV19,TRBJ1-2,TGTGCCAGTAGTGTCGCTAGAAGCAGAGACAGGGGGCTTGGCTACACCTTC,CASSVARSRDRGLGYTF
-,-,TRBV6-1,TRBJ2-7,TGTGCCAGCAGTCTCCCTACCTACGAGCAGTACTTC,CASSLPTYEQYF
few,-,TRBV2,TRBJ1-5,TGTGCCAGCAGTGATCGGGACAATCAGCCCCAGCATTTT,CASSDRDNQPQHF
-,-,TRBV5-4,TRBJ1-2,TGTGCCAGCAGCTTGGAGGGAGGAGTGGCTGGCTACACCTTC,CASSLEGGVAGYTF
-,-,TRBV7-9,TRBJ1-1,TGTGCCAGCAGCTTAGGATCTGGGATGAACACTGAAGCTTTCTTT,CASSLGSGMNTEAFF
-,-,TRBV28,TRBJ2-5,TGTGCCAGCAATCGAGCCGGGTCGACAGAGACCCAGTACTTC,CASNRAGSTETQYF
-,-,TRBV9,TRBJ2-1,TGTGCCAGCAGCCCCCCGTTGAGCAGGGGCGTTAATGAGCAGTTCTTC,CASSPPLSRGVNEQFF
-,-,TRBV7-9,TRBJ1-2,TGTGCCAGCAGCCCGGCGGCAGGGTACTATGGCTACACCTTC,CASSPAAGYYGYTF
-,-,TRBV29-1,TRBJ1-5,TGCAGCGTTGAAGAGGACAGATATCAGCCCCAGCATTTT,CSVEEDRYQPQHF
-,TRBD1,TRBV7-2,TRBJ2-1,TGTGCCAGCAGCCCGAAGGGGGCGCTGGTTAATGAGCAGTTCTTC,CASSPKGALVNEQFF
-,TRBD1,TRBV25-1,TRBJ1-3,TGTGCCAGCAGTCCCACAGGGGGGAACACCATATATTTT,CASSPTGGNTIYF
-,TRBD1,TRBV2,TRBJ1-5,TGTGCCAGCAGTCCCCGGGACAGGGTAAATCAGCCCCAGCATTTT,CASSPRDRVNQPQHF